These 12 T cell receptor beta chains came from one sample sequenced in a study of T cell responses to AZD1222 COVID-19 vaccine. Clones were read by immunoSEQ multiplex PCR, and TCRdb kept only the in-frame ones, dropping some. This repertoire shows 150,000 to 180,000 clones, more than 90% found once; its top ten account for approximately 17%. The source was peripheral blood, collected on day 0 of AZD1222 vaccination. These receptors were taken from an adult in good health.

This chain uses TRBV29-1 with TRBJ2-7; 11 bases match TRBD1. Germline loops: CDR1 SQVTM, CDR2 ANQGSEA. This CDR3 is 13 amino acids long. V was clipped by 5 bases and J by 7 bases; unmatched bases: 7. The CDR3 loop is CSVQGQGAWEQYF. As DNA, the CDR3 is TGCAGCGTTCAAGGACAGGGGGCGTGGGAGCAGTACTTC.

This rearrangement joins TRBV5-1 to TRBJ1-4; 8 nucleotides agree with TRBD1. V shed 4 bases and J 3 bases; nucleotides not matched to a gene: 8. The CDR3 runs 16 residues. CDR1 is SGHRS, CDR2 YFSETQ, per germline. The CDR3 loop reads CASSTQGATANEKLFF. DNA of the CDR3: TGCGCCAGCAGCACCCAGGGGGCGACAGCTAATGAAAAACTGTTTTTT.

The chain is built from TRBV5-1 and TRBJ2-2, with D perhaps matching TRBD2 (6 bases). With 0 bases removed from V and 1 base from J, the gap between germline ends came to 10 bases. The CDR3 runs to 16 residues. Germline CDR1 reads SGHRS; CDR2 reads YFSETQ. Written as DNA, the CDR3 is TGCGCCAGCAGCTTGGCCCGGGGGAAGAACACCGGGGAGCTGTTTTTT. Residues: CASSLARGKNTGELFF.

The chain uses TRBV7-2 and TRBJ2-2; D not certain. Germline CDR1 SGHTA, CDR2 FQGNSA. V was pared by 3 bases and J by 8 bases, with 10 bases between. The CDR3 is made up of 13 amino acids. The CDR3 sequence is CASSFPPAGELFF. The CDR3 nucleotides read TGTGCCAGCAGCTTCCCCCCTGCGGGGGAGCTGTTTTTT.

The rearrangement uses TRBV7-3 and TRBJ1-1; perhaps TRBD1 as D (5 bases). Trimming shortened V by 4 bases and J by 2 bases, and 11 bases separated the two germline ends. This CDR3 region has 14 residues. Germline V gene sequence: CDR1 SGHTA, CDR2 FQGTGA. In nucleotides, the CDR3 is TGTGCCAGCAGCTCGGGACCACCTAACACTGAAGCTTTCTTT. It specifies CASSSGPPNTEAFF.

In regard to this clone: One end of the junction does not line up with germline, which may come from a read error. The V gene is TRBV30, the J gene TRBJ2-7, with 9 nucleotides matching TRBD1. CDR1 is GTSNPN, CDR2 SVGIG, per germline (reference sequence). The CDR3 has 14 residues. The CDR3 loop reads CAWSETGGPHPGHF. The DNA for the CDR3 is TGTGCCTGGAGTGAAACAGGGGGCCCACACCCTGGGCACTTC.

The chain couples TRBV2 to TRBJ1-5; tentative D call: TRBD1 (5 bases). The germline CDR1 and CDR2 sequences are SNHLY and FYNNEI. The CDR3 loop spans 12 amino acids. V gave up 5 bases and J gave up 7 bases, with 9 bases separating them. For the CDR3, the DNA is TGTGCCAGCAGTTGGGGGGGACAGCCCCAGCATTTT. It is translated as CASSWGGQPQHF.

The chain couples TRBV19 to TRBJ2-1; TRBD2 matches 13 bases. Per germline, CDR1 LNHDA and CDR2 SQIVND (reference sequence). This CDR3 has 17 residues. Germline trimming cut 3 bases from V and 8 bases from J; bases unmatched to any gene: 10. Here the CDR3 reads CASSIRGTSGVGHEQFF. The CDR3 DNA sequence: TGTGCCAGTAGTATTCGTGGGACTAGCGGGGTGGGGCATGAGCAGTTCTTC.

This chain connects TRBV18 to TRBJ1-3; D call uncertain. This CDR3 contains 14 residues. V dropped 3 bases and J dropped 4 bases, with 10 bases sitting between them. Per germline, CDR1 KGHSH and CDR2 LQKENI. The CDR3 nucleotides are TGTGCCAGCTCACCGCAAACTTCAGGAAACACCATATATTTT. It yields the protein CASSPQTSGNTIYF. The full variable domain, its missing parts supplied by reference TRBV18 and TRBJ1-3, is NAGVMQNPRHLVRRRGQEARLRCSPMKGHSHVYWYRQLPEEGLKFMVYLQKENIIDESGMPKERFSAEFPKEGPSILRIQQVVRGDSAAYFCASSPQTSGNTIYFGEGSWLTVV.

The rearrangement uses TRBV12-3 or TRBV12-4 and TRBJ1-1; D remains unclear. The CDR3 contains 12 residues. The V gene lost 7 bases and the J gene lost 5 bases, with 11 bases spanning the gap. The CDR3 DNA reads TGTGCCAGCACCATTAAGAGTACTGAAGCTTTCTTT. Amino acids: CASTIKSTEAFF.

The V gene is TRBV19, the J gene TRBJ1-6; D uncertain. The germline V and J ends were trimmed by 6 bases and 0 bases, with 3 bases remaining between them. Germline assignment: CDR1 LNHDA and CDR2 SQIVND (reference sequence). The CDR3 sequence is 13 residues long. The CDR3 region has the DNA TGTGCCAGTAGGGGCTCCTATAATTCACCCCTCCACTTT. Its protein is CASRGSYNSPLHF. Full variable domain (missing parts from reference TRBV19 and TRBJ1-6): DGGITQSPKYLFRKEGQNVTLSCEQNLNHDAMYWYRQDPGQGLRLIYYSQIVNDFQKGDIAEGYSVSREKKESFPLTVTSAQKNPTAFYLCASRGSYNSPLHFGNGTRLTVT.

The gene calls are TRBV19 and TRBJ1-5, with TRBD1 identical over 7 bases. The CDR3 runs 14 residues. J was trimmed by 9 bases and V by 3 bases; bases with no gene match: 8. Looked up from germline, CDR1 is LNHDA and CDR2 is SQIVND (reference sequence). The CDR3 DNA reads as TGTGCCAGTAGTATCCGGGACAGTTTGTTGCCCCAGCATTTT. Residues: CASSIRDSLLPQHF.